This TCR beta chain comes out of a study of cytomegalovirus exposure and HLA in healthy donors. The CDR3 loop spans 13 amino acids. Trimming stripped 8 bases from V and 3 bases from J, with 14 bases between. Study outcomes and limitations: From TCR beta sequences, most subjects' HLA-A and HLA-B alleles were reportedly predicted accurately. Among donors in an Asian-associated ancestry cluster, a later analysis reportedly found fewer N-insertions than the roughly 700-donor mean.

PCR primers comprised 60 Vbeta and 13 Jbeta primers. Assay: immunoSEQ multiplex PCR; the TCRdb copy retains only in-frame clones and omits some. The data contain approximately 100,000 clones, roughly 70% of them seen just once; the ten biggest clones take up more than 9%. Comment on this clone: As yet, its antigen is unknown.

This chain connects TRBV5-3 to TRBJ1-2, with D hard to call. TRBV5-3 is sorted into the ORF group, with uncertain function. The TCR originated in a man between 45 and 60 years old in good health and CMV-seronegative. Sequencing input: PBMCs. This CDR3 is CARMPRVYYGYTF. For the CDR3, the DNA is TGTGCCAGGATGCCCCGGGTCTACTATGGCTACACCTTC.